Below are 17 T cell receptor beta chains sequenced from a single sample in a study of blood T cell repertoires in COVID-19. Produced via immunoSEQ multiplex PCR; TCRdb's table is partial and in-frame only. The data contain about 100,000 clones, about 85% of them singletons. Sequencing input: peripheral blood. These receptors were obtained from a woman aged 70-85 years with active or convalescent COVID-19.

The V and J genes are TRBV3-1 (or the pseudogene TRBV3-2) and TRBJ1-1, with D possibly being TRBD1 (6 bases). The germline gives CDR1 LGHDT, CDR2 YNNKEL (reference sequence). The CDR3 consists of 14 residues. Deletions cut 1 base from V and 3 bases from J, with 9 bases between. This CDR3 is CASSQAGADTEAFF. The CDR3 nucleotides are TGTGCCAGCAGCCAAGCAGGGGCGGACACTGAAGCTTTCTTT.

V gene TRBV7-9 combines with J gene TRBJ1-1; 7 bases line up with TRBD1. The J segment lost 0 bases and the V segment lost 0 bases, leaving 1 base of the junction unmatched. Germline CDR1 SEHNR, CDR2 FQNEAQ (reference sequence). The CDR3 is 15 residues long. CDR3 DNA: TGTGCCAGCAGCTTAGCGACAGGGATGAACACTGAAGCTTTCTTT. Encoded protein: CASSLATGMNTEAFF.

The J gene is TRBJ2-1, the V gene TRBV3-1 (or the pseudogene TRBV3-2); a weak D match, TRBD2 (5 bases). The V end was cut by 1 base, the J end by 0 bases, with 13 bases between. From germline, CDR1 is LGHDT and CDR2 YNNKEL (reference sequence). The CDR3 length is 17 residues. The CDR3 sequence: CASSQGGLSASYNEQFF. The CDR3 DNA reads TGTGCCAGCAGCCAAGGCGGGCTTAGCGCCTCCTACAATGAGCAGTTCTTC.

V is TRBV15 and J is TRBJ2-3; TRBD2 agrees at 12 bases. Germline CDR1 LNHNV, CDR2 YYDKDF (reference sequence). Trimming cost V 4 bases and J 0 bases; bases outside gene matches: 5. The CDR3 loop spans 17 amino acids. The CDR3 DNA reads as TGTGCCACCAGCACGCTAGCGGGAGGGCTGAGCACAGATACGCAGTATTTT. It codes for CATSTLAGGLSTDTQYF.

This chain uses TRBV29-1 with TRBJ2-1; 7 bases map to TRBD2. The CDR3 runs 15 residues. The germline CDR1 and CDR2 sequences are SQVTM and ANQGSEA. V lost 5 bases and J lost 3; bases outside the gene matches: 10. In DNA, the CDR3 is TGCAGCGTTACAACCCTAGCGGACTACTACAATGAGCAGTTCTTC. Amino acid sequence: CSVTTLADYYNEQFF.

The CDR3 loop reads CASSILAGVGQETQYF. The CDR3 nucleotides read TGTGCCAGCAGCATACTAGCGGGAGTTGGTCAAGAGACCCAGTACTTC. This chain connects TRBV3-1 (or the pseudogene TRBV3-2) to TRBJ2-5, with 11 bases aligning to TRBD2. The CDR3 covers 16 residues. Looked up from germline, CDR1 is LGHDT and CDR2 is YNNKEL (reference sequence). The ends lost 5 bases at V and 2 bases at J; junction bases unmatched: 7.

The J gene is TRBJ1-2, the V gene TRBV28, with a tentative D call TRBD1 (5 bases). Germline V lookup: CDR1 MDHEN, CDR2 SYDVKM. The CDR3 is 15 residues long. V lost 5 bases and J lost 5, with 18 bases in between. CDR3 protein: CASSPSGFQAYGYTF. The CDR3 DNA sequence: TGTGCCAGCAGTCCCTCAGGGTTTCAGGCTTATGGCTACACCTTC.

The CDR3 DNA sequence: TGTGCCACCAGAGGGACAGGCAATCAGCCCCAGCATTTT. Translated, it gives CATRGTGNQPQHF. The chain is built from TRBV2 and TRBJ1-5, with TRBD1 identical over 7 bases. CDR1 and CDR2 (germline): SNHLY, FYNNEI. The CDR3 consists of 13 residues. V dropped 10 bases and J dropped 2; count of bases not matched to a gene: 5.

The chain uses TRBV5-8 and TRBJ1-2; 10 bases align to TRBD1. Germline V gene data show CDR1 as SGHTS and CDR2 as YDEGEE. The CDR3 has 16 amino acids. Germline trimming cut 0 bases from V and 1 base from J; bases unmatched to any gene: 3. The CDR3 loop reads CASSLAGTGVNYGYTF. The CDR3 bases are TGTGCCAGCAGCTTGGCCGGGACAGGGGTTAACTATGGCTACACCTTC.

This chain links TRBV2 with TRBJ1-3; maybe TRBD1 (6 bases). The CDR3 covers 15 residues. Per germline, CDR1 SNHLY and CDR2 FYNNEI. Trimming pared 3 bases from V and 7 bases from J, leaving 16 bases between. CDR3 bases: TGTGCCAGCAGTGAGACAAAACAGGGTCGGAACACCATATATTTT. Amino acid sequence: CASSETKQGRNTIYF.

The V and J genes are TRBV6-5 and TRBJ1-3; 7 nucleotides align to TRBD1. Per the germline V gene, CDR1 is MNHEY and CDR2 is SVGAGI. This CDR3 has 13 amino acids. The V gene end was trimmed by 6 bases and the J gene end by 7 bases; junction bases not matched to a gene: 6. Here the CDR3 DNA reads TGTGCCAGCAGCCTGACAGGGAGGAACACCATATATTTT. Residues: CASSLTGRNTIYF.

The chain combines TRBV24-1 with TRBJ1-1, with D perhaps matching TRBD1 (5 bases). CDR1 is KGHDR, CDR2 SFDVKD, per germline. CDR3 size: 12 residues. V gave up 5 bases and J gave up 3 bases, with 6 bases separating them. CDR3 loop: CATSGGDTEAFF. The DNA of the CDR3 is TGTGCCACCAGTGGGGGGGACACTGAAGCTTTCTTT.

This chain connects TRBV24-1 to TRBJ1-5, with 9 nucleotides matching TRBD1. The junction had 9 bases not matched to a gene; V was cut back by 5 bases and J by 2 bases. CDR3 length equals 17 residues. Germline V gene sequence: CDR1 KGHDR, CDR2 SFDVKD. CDR3 protein: CATSAGQGMKGNQPQHF. The CDR3 DNA follows: TGTGCCACCAGTGCCGGACAGGGGATGAAAGGCAATCAGCCCCAGCATTTT.

The chain combines TRBV2 with TRBJ2-1; 7 bases line up with TRBD2. CDR3 length: 13 amino acids. V shed 6 bases and J 7 bases; nucleotides not matched to a gene: 6. Germline lookup yields CDR1 SNHLY and CDR2 FYNNEI. The CDR3 coding sequence is TGTGCCAGCAGGGCGGGGGTAAATAATGAGCAGTTCTTC. Encoded protein: CASRAGVNNEQFF.

The rearrangement links TRBV20-1 to TRBJ1-4; 7 bases are shared with TRBD1. Germline V gives CDR1 DFQATT, CDR2 SNEGSKA (reference sequence). V lost 7 bases, J lost 8 bases, and 4 bases stayed unmatched. The length of the CDR3 is 11 residues. The CDR3 nucleotides are TGCAGTGGACAGGGCGGCGAAAAACTGTTTTTT. Protein sequence: CSGQGGEKLFF.

This clone is a singleton in its sample. CDR3 nucleotide sequence: TGTGCCAGCAGCTTAGCTGCGCCGTCACCCCTCCACTTT. Protein product: CASSLAAPSPLHF. The chain has TRBV11-3 and TRBJ1-6; no clear D gene. Germline CDR1 is SGHNT and CDR2 is YENEEA. The ends were cut back, 1 base at V and 10 bases at J, with 8 bases in the middle. This CDR3 spans 13 amino acids.

This clone was recorded only once. The chain carries TRBV6-5 and TRBJ2-3; a weak D match, TRBD2 (5 bases). Trimming removed 2 bases from V and 6 bases from J, with 15 bases in between. The CDR3 contains 15 residues. Germline V gene lookup returns CDR1 MNHEY and CDR2 SVGAGI. For the CDR3, the DNA is TGTGCCAGCAGTTACCAAGAAGAGGGAACGGATACGCAGTATTTT. Amino acids: CASSYQEEGTDTQYF.